What follows are 27 T cell receptor beta chains derived from one specimen sequenced in a study of Graves' ophthalmopathy and Graves' hyperthyroidism. Using RNA transcripts, the TCR beta CDR3 regions were amplified. RT-PCR in the first round used HTBI primers; a second-round multiplex PCR followed. TCRdb analysed the multiplex PCR reads with MiXCR anew, one entry per CDR3 protein. The sample holds 560,000 or so distinct CDR3 sequences, about 35% seen once. The material sequenced was peripheral blood or thyroid tissue (not recorded which). These receptors originate from an adult man with Graves' hyperthyroidism.

Note on this clonotype: This sequence is one base from a far larger clone and is likely a read error. The chain is built from TRBV7-9 and TRBJ2-5; D remains ambiguous. The CDR3 loop spans 12 amino acids. Germline assignment: CDR1 SEHNR and CDR2 FQNEAQ (reference sequence). Here the CDR3 reads CASSSSQETQHF. CDR3 in DNA: TGTGCCAGCAGCTCTTCACAAGAGACCCAGCACTTC.

This clonotype occurred many times. The gene calls are TRBV7-3 and TRBJ2-7, with D perhaps assigned TRBD1 or TRBD2 (5 bases each). Germline V CDR1 and CDR2: SGHTA, FQGTGA. The CDR3 sequence is 13 residues long. V was clipped by 5 bases and J by 5 bases, with 13 bases between them. CDR3 nucleotide sequence: TGTGCCAGCAGCCCCGGGACCCAAAACGAGCAGTACTTC. The encoded protein is CASSPGTQNEQYF.

At least ten counts were recorded for this clonotype. CDR3 residues: CASISGYTEAFF. The CDR3, as DNA: TGTGCCAGCATATCGGGTTACACTGAAGCTTTCTTT. V usage is TRBV2 and J usage is TRBJ1-1; D call uncertain. Germline CDR1 is SNHLY and CDR2 is FYNNEI. The V end was cut by 7 bases, the J end by 3 bases, with 9 bases between. This CDR3 region has 12 residues.

This rearrangement joins TRBV14 to TRBJ1-3; D is possibly TRBD1 (6 bases). The end of the DNA aligns better with TRBJ2-3, so the J call may be wrong. This CDR3 has 14 residues. CDR1 and CDR2 from the germline V gene are SGHDN and FVKESK. The CDR3: CASSQGGQKDTQYF. In DNA form, the CDR3 reads TGTGCCAGCAGCCAAGGGGGACAAAAGGATACGCAGTATTTT.

The gene calls are TRBV29-1 and TRBJ1-1, with 9 bases matching TRBD1. The length of the CDR3 is 12 residues. V gave up 7 bases and J gave up 14 bases; unmatched junction bases: 14. CDR1 and CDR2 from the germline V gene are SQVTM and ANQGSEA. The chain's CDR3 is CSARTGANEQFF. The CDR3 coding sequence is TGCAGCGCCAGGACAGGGGCGAATGAGCAGTTCTTT. The full variable domain, its missing parts supplied by reference TRBV29-1 and TRBJ1-1, is SAVISQKPSRDICQRGTSLTIQCQVDSQVTMMFWYRQQPGQSLTLIATANQGSEATYESGFVIDKFPISRPNLTFSTLTVSNMSPEDSSIYLCSARTGANEQFFGQGTRLTVV.

This chain connects TRBV20-1 to TRBJ1-1, with TRBD1 matching over 9 bases. The J segment lost 4 bases and the V segment lost 0 bases, leaving 18 bases of the junction unmatched. Per the germline V gene, CDR1 is DFQATT and CDR2 is SNEGSKA (reference sequence). The CDR3 is 19 residues long. The chain's CDR3 is CSARDPSGTGRDAGTEAFF. The CDR3 region has the DNA TGCAGTGCTAGAGACCCATCCGGGACAGGGAGGGATGCGGGCACTGAAGCTTTCTTT.

The V and J genes are TRBV7-9 and TRBJ2-5; 9 bases are a match to TRBD1. The CDR3 runs 15 residues. Losses at the gene ends were 5 bases for V and 3 bases for J; bases not matched to a gene: 7. Germline CDR1 is SEHNR and CDR2 is FQNEAQ (reference sequence). CDR3 bases: TGTGCCAGCAGCGGACAGGGGTCGGGGGAAGAGACCCAGTACTTC. This gives the protein CASSGQGSGEETQYF.

This clonotype was detected a few times. The chain joins TRBV6-5 to TRBJ2-7, with D perhaps given as TRBD1 or TRBD2 (6 bases each). The CDR3 length is 12 residues. Trimming took 11 bases from V and 3 from J, leaving 14 bases between them. Per germline, CDR1 MNHEY and CDR2 SVGAGI. The CDR3 DNA reads as TGTGCCGGGGGGACAAGAAACTACGAGCAGTACTTC. Protein: CAGGTRNYEQYF.

On this clonotype: This could be a read error, since a much larger clone is one nucleotide away. V gene TRBV10-3 combines with J gene TRBJ1-2; D is unclear. The CDR3 loop spans 13 amino acids. From germline, CDR1 is ENHRY and CDR2 SYGVKD. CDR3 residues: CASSYAQRMSYTF. The CDR3 bases are TGTGCCAGCAGTTACGCCCAGAGGATGTCCTACACCTTC.

This clonotype was counted at least ten times. This chain uses TRBV7-8 with TRBJ2-5; D is unresolved. CDR3 length equals 14 residues. Germline V gene lookup returns CDR1 SGHVS and CDR2 FQNEAQ. Trimming removed 5 bases from V and 0 bases from J, with 10 bases in between. The DNA for the CDR3 is TGTGCCAGCAGCGTCGCAAGGTACCAAGAGACCCAGTACTTC. Amino acid sequence: CASSVARYQETQYF.

This clonotype was recorded many times. The V gene is TRBV25-1, the J gene TRBJ1-1; D is unclear. The V gene's germline CDR1 is MGHDK and CDR2 SYGVNS. There are 13 residues in the CDR3. Trimming cost V 5 bases and J 1 base, with 8 bases left between them. The CDR3 is CASSNGWNTEAFF. As DNA, the CDR3 is TGTGCCAGCAGTAATGGGTGGAACACTGAAGCTTTCTTT.

This clonotype was observed at least ten times. The chain couples TRBV11-2 to TRBJ2-5; maybe TRBD2 (6 bases). The length of the CDR3 is 14 residues. V lost 5 bases and J lost 5, with 15 bases in between. Germline lookup yields CDR1 SGHAT and CDR2 FQNNGV. The DNA for the CDR3 is TGTGCCAGCAGCCTTAGACTAGAAACGGAGACCCAGTACTTC. Translation: CASSLRLETETQYF.

This sequence joins TRBV12-3 or TRBV12-4 and TRBJ1-5; 7 positions match TRBD1. The CDR3 contains 19 residues. Trimming at V came to 1 base and at J to 0 bases, leaving 12 bases not matched to a gene. CDR3 bases: TGTGCCAGCAGTTTAGGTCAAGGGGACAGACGTTATAGCAATCAGCCCCAGCATTTT. This codes for CASSLGQGDRRYSNQPQHF.

About this clonotype: A single base separates this from a much larger clone, so it may be a read error. The V call is TRBV15, the J call TRBJ1-5; possible D gene TRBD1, 5 bases. Trimming stripped 3 bases from V and 6 bases from J, with 12 bases between. Germline V gene lookup returns CDR1 LNHNV and CDR2 YYDKDF (reference sequence). The CDR3 runs to 14 residues. CDR3 in amino acids: CATSSDRYIQPQHF. CDR3 nucleotide sequence: TGTGCCACCAGCAGTGACAGATACATTCAGCCCCAGCATTTT.

Many counts were recorded for this clonotype. The chain joins TRBV7-3 to TRBJ2-5; D remains ambiguous. CDR3 length: 13 residues. V was pared by 5 bases and J by 3 bases, with 10 bases between. Germline-derived CDR1 and CDR2 are SGHTA and FQGTGA. DNA for the CDR3: TGTGCCAGCAGCAAGGTCCCGGAAGAGACCCAGTACTTC. Translating it yields CASSKVPEETQYF.

V usage is TRBV30 and J usage is TRBJ2-7, with 11 bases fitting TRBD2. V gave up 4 bases and J gave up 4 bases; unmatched junction bases: 3. The CDR3 length is 13 residues. Germline-derived CDR1 and CDR2 are GTSNPN and SVGIG (reference sequence). Here the CDR3 DNA reads TGTGCCTGGAAATCTAGCGGGAGGTACGAGCAGTACTTC. It translates to CAWKSSGRYEQYF.

J is TRBJ2-2 and V is TRBV2; D is ambiguous. CDR3 length: 13 residues. Trimming pared 3 bases from V and 8 bases from J, leaving 10 bases between. Germline values: CDR1 SNHLY, CDR2 FYNNEI. The CDR3 DNA reads TGTGCCAGCAGTGATCCGGACCTGGGGGAGCTGTTTTTT. Residues: CASSDPDLGELFF.

This clonotype was recorded at least ten times. The genes are TRBV6-5 and TRBJ1-1, with a tentative D call TRBD1 (6 bases). Germline values: CDR1 MNHEY, CDR2 SVGAGI. CDR3 size: 14 residues. The V end was cut by 6 bases, the J end by 1 base, with 12 bases between. The CDR3, as DNA: TGTGCCAGCAGAAGACAGGTATGGAACACTGAAGCTTTCTTT. Translation: CASRRQVWNTEAFF.

This clonotype has a handful of counts. This chain uses TRBV20-1 with TRBJ1-2; the D gene is possibly TRBD1 (5 bases). The CDR3 runs to 14 residues. The germline V and J ends were trimmed by 3 bases and 4 bases, with 15 bases remaining between them. The V gene's germline CDR1 is DFQATT and CDR2 SNEGSKA (reference sequence). The chain's CDR3 is CSARTTGRTYGYTF. The CDR3 DNA is TGCAGTGCTAGGACCACGGGGCGTACCTATGGCTACACCTTC.

V and J are TRBV7-9 and TRBJ2-7; TRBD1 agrees at 7 bases. V was pared by 6 bases and J by 4 bases, with 9 bases of the junction left unmatched. The V gene's germline CDR1 is SEHNR and CDR2 FQNEAQ (reference sequence). The CDR3 spans 14 residues. This CDR3 reads CASSLYRGGYEQYF. In DNA, the CDR3 is TGTGCCAGCAGTTTGTACAGGGGTGGTTACGAGCAGTACTTC. Full variable domain (missing parts from reference TRBV7-9 and TRBJ2-7): DTGVSQNPRHKITKRGQNVTFRCDPISEHNRLYWYRQTLGQGPEFLTYFQNEAQLEKSRLLSDRFSAERPKGSFSTLEIQRTEQGDSAMYLCASSLYRGGYEQYFGPGTRLTVT.

The chain combines TRBV10-3 with TRBJ1-5; D possibly corresponds to TRBD2 (6 bases). Matching the DNA end better, TRBJ2-3 makes the J call doubtful. From germline, CDR1 is ENHRY and CDR2 SYGVKD. The CDR3 contains 14 residues. CDR3 amino acids: CAIRLGGGTDTQYF. CDR3 nucleotides: TGTGCCATCCGGCTCGGAGGGGGCACAGATACGCAGTATTTT.

This clonotype came up many times. The rearrangement uses TRBV12-3 or TRBV12-4 and TRBJ1-3; D perhaps matches TRBD1 (5 bases). This CDR3 has 14 residues. Trimming stripped 3 bases from V and 0 bases from J, with 6 bases between. The DNA of the CDR3 is TGTGCCAGCAGTTTTGGGGGCTCTGGAAACACCATATATTTT. Residues: CASSFGGSGNTIYF.

The V gene is TRBV7-8, the J gene TRBJ2-7, with D possibly TRBD2 on 6 matching bases. CDR1 is SGHVS, CDR2 FQNEAQ, per germline. The CDR3 is made up of 16 amino acids. V dropped 0 bases and J dropped 2 bases, with 14 bases sitting between them. CDR3 DNA: TGTGCCAGCAGCTTAGCGGACTATGGCTACACCTACGAGCAGTACTTC. Translation gives CASSLADYGYTYEQYF.

The V gene is TRBV3-1, the J gene TRBJ1-4, with 7 bases aligning to TRBD1. The CDR3 has 15 amino acids. Germline V gene lookup returns CDR1 LGHDT and CDR2 YNNKEL (reference sequence). Losses at the gene ends were 4 bases for V and 1 base for J; bases not matched to a gene: 3. In DNA, the CDR3 is TGTGCCAGCAGCCGAAACAGGGGAACTAATGAAAAACTGTTTTTT. Translation gives CASSRNRGTNEKLFF.

Worth noting for this clonotype: A much larger clone differs from this one at a single base, so this may be a read error. The rearrangement links TRBV7-9 to TRBJ2-1; no reliable D call. Germline V gene sequence: CDR1 SEHNR, CDR2 FQNEAQ (reference sequence). The CDR3 covers 14 residues. The V end lost 5 bases, the J end lost 10 bases, and 18 bases lay between the germline ends. The CDR3 DNA sequence: TGTGCCAGCAGCCCCAACAGTCTGGCGTACGAGCAGTTCTTC. Encoded protein: CASSPNSLAYEQFF.

This clonotype was observed at least ten times. The chain employs TRBV13 and TRBJ1-6; tentatively, D is TRBD1 (6 bases). Trimming left V 5 bases short and J 9 bases short, with 14 bases between. This CDR3 has 14 residues. Germline lookup yields CDR1 PRHDT and CDR2 FYEKMQ (reference sequence). The CDR3 DNA is TGTGCCAGCAGCGCCGGTAGGGGGATTTCACCCCTCCACTTT. It specifies CASSAGRGISPLHF.

This clonotype was counted many times. This chain uses TRBV20-1 with TRBJ2-5; 12 bases are a match to TRBD2. The V segment lost 0 bases and the J segment 5 bases; nucleotides outside the gene matches: 4. Germline lookup yields CDR1 DFQATT and CDR2 SNEGSKA (reference sequence). The CDR3 has 15 residues. In DNA form, the CDR3 reads TGCAGTGCTAGAGAAGGGCTAGCGGGAGGGGAGACCCAGTACTTC. Encoded protein: CSAREGLAGGETQYF.